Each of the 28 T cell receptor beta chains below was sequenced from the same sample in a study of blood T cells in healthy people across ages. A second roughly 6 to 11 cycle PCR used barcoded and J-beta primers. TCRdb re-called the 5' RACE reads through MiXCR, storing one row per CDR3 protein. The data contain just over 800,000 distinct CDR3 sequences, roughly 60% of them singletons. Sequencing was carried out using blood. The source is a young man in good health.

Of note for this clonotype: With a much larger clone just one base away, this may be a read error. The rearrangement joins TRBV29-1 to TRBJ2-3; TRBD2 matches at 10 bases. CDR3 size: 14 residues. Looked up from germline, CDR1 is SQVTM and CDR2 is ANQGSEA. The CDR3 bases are TGCGGCGTCAGCTCCCCTAGCGGGGGTGATACGCAGTATTTT. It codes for CGVSSPSGGDTQYF.

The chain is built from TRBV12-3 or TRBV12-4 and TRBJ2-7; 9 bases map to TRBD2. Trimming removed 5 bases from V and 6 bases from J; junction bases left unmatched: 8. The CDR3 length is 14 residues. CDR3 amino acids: CASSPEAGGSEQYF. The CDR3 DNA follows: TGTGCCAGCAGTCCCGAAGCGGGGGGAAGCGAGCAGTACTTC.

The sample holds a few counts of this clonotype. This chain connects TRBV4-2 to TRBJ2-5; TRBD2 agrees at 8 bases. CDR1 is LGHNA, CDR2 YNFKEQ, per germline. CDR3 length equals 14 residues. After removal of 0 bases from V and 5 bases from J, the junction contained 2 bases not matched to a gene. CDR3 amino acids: CASSQDRLAETQYF. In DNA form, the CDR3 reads TGTGCCAGCAGCCAAGACCGACTAGCGGAGACCCAGTACTTC.

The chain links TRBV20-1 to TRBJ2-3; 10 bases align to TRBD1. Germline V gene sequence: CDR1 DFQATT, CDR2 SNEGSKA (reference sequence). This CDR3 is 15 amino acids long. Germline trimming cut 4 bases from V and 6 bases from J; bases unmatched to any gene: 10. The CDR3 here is CSAKNPGTGADTQYF. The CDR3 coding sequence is TGCAGTGCTAAAAACCCTGGGACAGGGGCGGATACGCAGTATTTT.

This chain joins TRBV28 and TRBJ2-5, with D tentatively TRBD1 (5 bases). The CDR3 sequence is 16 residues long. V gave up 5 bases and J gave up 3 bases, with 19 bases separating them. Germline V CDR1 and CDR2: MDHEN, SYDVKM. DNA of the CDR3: TGTGCCAGCAGTCCTGAACCCGCAGGGAAAGAAGAGACCCAGTACTTC. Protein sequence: CASSPEPAGKEETQYF.

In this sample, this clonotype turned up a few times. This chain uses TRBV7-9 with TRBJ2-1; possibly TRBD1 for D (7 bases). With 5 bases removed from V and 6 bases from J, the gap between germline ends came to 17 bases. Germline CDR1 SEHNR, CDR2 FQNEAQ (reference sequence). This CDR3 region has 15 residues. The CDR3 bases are TGTGCCAGCAGCGTCGACAGGGAGGTTCTCAATGAGCAGTTCTTC. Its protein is CASSVDREVLNEQFF.

This chain's CDR3 is CASSQGRALKEKLFF. In DNA form, the CDR3 reads TGCGCCAGCAGCCAAGGCCGAGCCCTTAAGGAAAAACTGTTTTTT. The rearrangement links TRBV4-3 to TRBJ1-4; no clear D gene. This CDR3 spans 15 amino acids. CDR1 is LGHNA, CDR2 YSLEER, per germline. V was pared by 1 base and J by 8 bases, with 14 bases between.

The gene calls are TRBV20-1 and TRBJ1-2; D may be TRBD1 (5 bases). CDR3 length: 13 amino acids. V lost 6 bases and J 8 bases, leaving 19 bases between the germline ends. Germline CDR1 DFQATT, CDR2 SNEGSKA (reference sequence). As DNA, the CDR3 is TGCAGTGCGCTCCGGGACGGCGCGCTCGGCTACACCTTC. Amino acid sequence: CSALRDGALGYTF.

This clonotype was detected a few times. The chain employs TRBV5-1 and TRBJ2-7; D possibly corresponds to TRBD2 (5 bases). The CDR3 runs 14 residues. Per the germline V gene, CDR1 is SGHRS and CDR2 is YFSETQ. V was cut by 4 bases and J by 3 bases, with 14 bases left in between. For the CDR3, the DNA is TGCGCCAGCAGCCCGCAGGACTGGATCTACGAGCAGTACTTC. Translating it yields CASSPQDWIYEQYF. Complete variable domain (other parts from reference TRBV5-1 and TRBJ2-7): KAGVTQTPRYLIKTRGQQVTLSCSPISGHRSVSWYQQTPGQGLQFLFEYFSETQRNKGNFPGRFSGRQFSNSRSEMNVSTLELGDSALYLCASSPQDWIYEQYFGPGTRLTVT.

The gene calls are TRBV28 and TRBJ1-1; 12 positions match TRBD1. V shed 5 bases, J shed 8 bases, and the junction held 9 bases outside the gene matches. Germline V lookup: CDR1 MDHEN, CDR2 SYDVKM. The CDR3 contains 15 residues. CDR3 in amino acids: CASSLGTGGLREAFF. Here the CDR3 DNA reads TGTGCCAGCAGTCTCGGGACAGGGGGCTTAAGGGAAGCTTTCTTT.

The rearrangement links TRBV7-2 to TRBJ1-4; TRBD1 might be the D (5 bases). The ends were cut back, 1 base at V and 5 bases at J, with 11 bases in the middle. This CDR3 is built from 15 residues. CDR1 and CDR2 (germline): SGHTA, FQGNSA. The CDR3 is CASSLGDGWNEKLFF. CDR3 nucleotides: TGTGCCAGCAGCTTAGGGGACGGATGGAATGAAAAACTGTTTTTT.

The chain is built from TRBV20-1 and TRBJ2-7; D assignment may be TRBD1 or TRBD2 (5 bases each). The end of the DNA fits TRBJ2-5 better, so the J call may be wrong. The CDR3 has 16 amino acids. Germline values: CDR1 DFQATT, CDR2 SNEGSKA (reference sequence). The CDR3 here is CSARTTGAKIGETQYF. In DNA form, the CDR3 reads TGCAGTGCTAGAACAACCGGGGCAAAAATCGGGGAGACCCAGTACTTC.

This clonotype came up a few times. The DNA for the CDR3 is TGCAGTGCCTTTAAGCCCGAGGGGGAGACCCAGTACTTC. Its translation: CSAFKPEGETQYF. V and J are TRBV20-1 and TRBJ2-5; either TRBD1 or TRBD2 may supply D (5 bases each). This CDR3 spans 13 amino acids. The V end was cut by 6 bases, the J end by 5 bases, with 16 bases between. Germline V gene lookup returns CDR1 DFQATT and CDR2 SNEGSKA (reference sequence).

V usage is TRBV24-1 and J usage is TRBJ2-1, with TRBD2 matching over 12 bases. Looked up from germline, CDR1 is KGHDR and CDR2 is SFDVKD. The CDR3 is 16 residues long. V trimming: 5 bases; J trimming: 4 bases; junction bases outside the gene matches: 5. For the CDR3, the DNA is TGTGCCACCAGTGGGGCTAGCGGGGGGGATTACAATGAGCAGTTCTTC. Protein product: CATSGASGGDYNEQFF.

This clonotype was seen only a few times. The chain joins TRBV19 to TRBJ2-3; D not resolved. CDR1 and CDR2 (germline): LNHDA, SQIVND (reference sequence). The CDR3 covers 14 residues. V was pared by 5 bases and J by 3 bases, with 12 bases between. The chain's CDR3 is CASSLERSTDTQYF. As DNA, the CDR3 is TGTGCCAGTAGTCTGGAGAGAAGTACAGATACGCAGTATTTT. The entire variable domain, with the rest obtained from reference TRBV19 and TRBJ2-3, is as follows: DGGITQSPKYLFRKEGQNVTLSCEQNLNHDAMYWYRQDPGQGLRLIYYSQIVNDFQKGDIAEGYSVSREKKESFPLTVTSAQKNPTAFYLCASSLERSTDTQYFGPGTRLTVL.

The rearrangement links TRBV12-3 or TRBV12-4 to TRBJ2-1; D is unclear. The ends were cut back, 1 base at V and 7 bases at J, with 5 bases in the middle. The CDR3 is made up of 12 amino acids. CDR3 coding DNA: TGTGCCAGCAGTTTAGAGGTGAATGAGCAGTTCTTC. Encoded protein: CASSLEVNEQFF.

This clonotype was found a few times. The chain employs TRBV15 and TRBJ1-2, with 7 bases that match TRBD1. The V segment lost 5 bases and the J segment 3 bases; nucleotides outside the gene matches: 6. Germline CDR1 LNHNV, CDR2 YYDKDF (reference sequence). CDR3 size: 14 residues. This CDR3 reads CATSYRGGDYGYTF. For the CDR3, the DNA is TGTGCCACCAGCTACAGAGGGGGCGACTATGGCTACACCTTC.

In nucleotides, the CDR3 is TGCGCCAGCAGCTTGGGGACGCTCATAGGGGGTTACGAGCAGTACTTC. Protein: CASSLGTLIGGYEQYF. The chain couples TRBV5-1 to TRBJ2-7, with a weak D call TRBD1 (6 bases). The CDR3 extends over 16 amino acids. V shed 0 bases and J shed 4 bases, with 17 bases lying between them. The germline V gene has CDR1 SGHRS and CDR2 YFSETQ.

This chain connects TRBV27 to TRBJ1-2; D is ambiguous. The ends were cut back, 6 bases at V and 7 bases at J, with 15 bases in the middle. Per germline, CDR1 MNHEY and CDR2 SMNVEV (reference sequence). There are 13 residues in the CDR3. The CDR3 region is CASSKVGEGGYTF. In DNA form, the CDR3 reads TGTGCCAGCAGCAAAGTCGGGGAGGGTGGCTACACCTTC.

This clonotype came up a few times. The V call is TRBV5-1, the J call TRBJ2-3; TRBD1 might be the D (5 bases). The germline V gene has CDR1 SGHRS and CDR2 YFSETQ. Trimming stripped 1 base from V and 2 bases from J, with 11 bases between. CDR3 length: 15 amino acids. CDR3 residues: CASSLLQGITDTQYF. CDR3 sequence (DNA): TGCGCCAGCAGCTTGTTGCAGGGAATCACAGATACGCAGTATTTT.

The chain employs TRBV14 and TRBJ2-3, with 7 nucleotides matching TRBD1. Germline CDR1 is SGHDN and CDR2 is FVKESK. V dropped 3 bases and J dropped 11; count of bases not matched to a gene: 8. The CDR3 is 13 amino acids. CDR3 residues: CASSQLRGSLQYF. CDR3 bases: TGTGCCAGCAGCCAGCTCAGGGGGAGTCTGCAGTATTTT.

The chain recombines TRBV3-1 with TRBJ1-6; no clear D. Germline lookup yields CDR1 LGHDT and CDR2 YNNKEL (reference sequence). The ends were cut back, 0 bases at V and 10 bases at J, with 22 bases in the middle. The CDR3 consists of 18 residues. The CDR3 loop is CASSQDWIRYTEASPLHF. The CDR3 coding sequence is TGTGCCAGCAGCCAAGATTGGATCAGGTACACGGAGGCATCACCCCTCCACTTT.

This CDR3 is CASSQDMGSGGYTF. Here the CDR3 DNA reads TGCGCCAGCAGCCAAGATATGGGGTCTGGCGGCTACACCTTC. V and J are TRBV4-3 and TRBJ1-2; D gene unclear. V shed 0 bases and J shed 8 bases, with 13 bases lying between them. Germline loops: CDR1 LGHNA, CDR2 YSLEER. The CDR3 is made up of 14 amino acids.

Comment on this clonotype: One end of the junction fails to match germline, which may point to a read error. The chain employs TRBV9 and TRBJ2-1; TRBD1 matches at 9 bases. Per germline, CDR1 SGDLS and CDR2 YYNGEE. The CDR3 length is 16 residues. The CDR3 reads CTSSVSPGQGNNEQFF. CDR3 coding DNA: TGTACCAGCAGCGTCAGTCCGGGACAGGGAAACAATGAGCAGTTCTTC. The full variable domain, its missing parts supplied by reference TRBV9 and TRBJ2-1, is DSGVTQTPKHLITATGQRVTLRCSPRSGDLSVYWYQQSLDQGLQFLIQYYNGEERAKGNILERFSAQQFPDLHSELNLSSLELGDSALYFCTSSVSPGQGNNEQFFGPGTRLTVL.

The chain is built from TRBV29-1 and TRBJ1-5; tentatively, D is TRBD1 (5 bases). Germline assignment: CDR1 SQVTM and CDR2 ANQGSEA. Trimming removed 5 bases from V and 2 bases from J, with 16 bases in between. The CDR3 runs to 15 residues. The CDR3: CSVSASSGGNQPQHF. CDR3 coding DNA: TGCAGCGTTTCCGCCTCCTCGGGGGGCAATCAGCCCCAGCATTTT. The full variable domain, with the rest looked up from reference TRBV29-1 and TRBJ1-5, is SAVISQKPSRDICQRGTSLTIQCQVDSQVTMMFWYRQQPGQSLTLIATANQGSEATYESGFVIDKFPISRPNLTFSTLTVSNMSPEDSSIYLCSVSASSGGNQPQHFGDGTRLSIL.

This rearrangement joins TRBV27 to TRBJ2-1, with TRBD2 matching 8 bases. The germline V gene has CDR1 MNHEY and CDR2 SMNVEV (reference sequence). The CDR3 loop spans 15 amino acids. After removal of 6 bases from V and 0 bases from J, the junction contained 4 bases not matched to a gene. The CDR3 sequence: CASRPGLVSYNEQFF. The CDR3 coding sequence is TGTGCCAGCAGACCGGGACTAGTCTCCTACAATGAGCAGTTCTTC.

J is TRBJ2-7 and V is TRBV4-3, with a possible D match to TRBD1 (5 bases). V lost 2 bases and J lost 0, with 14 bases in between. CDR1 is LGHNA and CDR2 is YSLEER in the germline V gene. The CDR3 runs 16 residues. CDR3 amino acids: CASSQKPRQPSYEQYF. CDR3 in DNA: TGCGCCAGCAGCCAAAAACCGAGACAGCCCTCCTACGAGCAGTACTTC.

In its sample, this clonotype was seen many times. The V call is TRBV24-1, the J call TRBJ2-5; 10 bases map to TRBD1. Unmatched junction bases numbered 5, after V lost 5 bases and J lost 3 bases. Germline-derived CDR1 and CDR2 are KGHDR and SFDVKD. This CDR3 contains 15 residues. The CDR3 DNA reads TGTGCCACCAGTGCCCGGGGACAGGGGAAAGAGACCCAGTACTTC. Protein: CATSARGQGKETQYF.